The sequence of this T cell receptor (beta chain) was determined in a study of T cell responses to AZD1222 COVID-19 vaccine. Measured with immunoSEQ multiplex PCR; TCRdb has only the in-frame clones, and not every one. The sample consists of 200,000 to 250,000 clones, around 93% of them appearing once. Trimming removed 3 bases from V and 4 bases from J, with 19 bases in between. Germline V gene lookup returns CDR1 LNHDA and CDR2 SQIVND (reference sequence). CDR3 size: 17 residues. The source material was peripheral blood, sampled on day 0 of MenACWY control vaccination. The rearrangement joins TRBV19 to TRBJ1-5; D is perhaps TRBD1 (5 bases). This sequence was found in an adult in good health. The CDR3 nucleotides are TGTGCCAGTAGTATTCTGTCCCCAGGGCATTCAAATCAGCCCCAGCATTTT. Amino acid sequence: CASSILSPGHSNQPQHF.